This T cell receptor beta chain was identified during a study of CD8 T cells in Susac syndrome. The CDR3 length is 17 residues. RNA amounts of roughly 0.45 to 1 ug underwent reverse transcription with random hexamers. Amplification of TCR beta CDR3 was carried out by immunoSEQ multiplex PCR, which covered 54 Vbeta and 13 Jbeta segments. TCRdb redid the calling of the immunoSEQ multiplex PCR reads with MiXCR, one entry per CDR3 protein. This table holds approximately 100,000 distinct CDR3 sequences, 85% to 95% found once. Healthy donors were controls matched for age and sex. Negative isolation yielded CD4+ and CD8+ T cells, and FACS enriched TEMRA cells.

The chain joins TRBV21-1 to TRBJ1-6; the D call of TRBD1 is as the table states it, not checked on the DNA. TRBV21-1 is a documented pseudogene. This clonotype was sampled from a human donor in good health. The material sequenced was CD8+ T cells from PBMCs. The CDR3 bases are TGTGCCAGGAAAGGACAGGGGAGAGTATCCTATAATTCACCCCTCCACTTT. Protein sequence: CARKGQGRVSYNSPLHF.